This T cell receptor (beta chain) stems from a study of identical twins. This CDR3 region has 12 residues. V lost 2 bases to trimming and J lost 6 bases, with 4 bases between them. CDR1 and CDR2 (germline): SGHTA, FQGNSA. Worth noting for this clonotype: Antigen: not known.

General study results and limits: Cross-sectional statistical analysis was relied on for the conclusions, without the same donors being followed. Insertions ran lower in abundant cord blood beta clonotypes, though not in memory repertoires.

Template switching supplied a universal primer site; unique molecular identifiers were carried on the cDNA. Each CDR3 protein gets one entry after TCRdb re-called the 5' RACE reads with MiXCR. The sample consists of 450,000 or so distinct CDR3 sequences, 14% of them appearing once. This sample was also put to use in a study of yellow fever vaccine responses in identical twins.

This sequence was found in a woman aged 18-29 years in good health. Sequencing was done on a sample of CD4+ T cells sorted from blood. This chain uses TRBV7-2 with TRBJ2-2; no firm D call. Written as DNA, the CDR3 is TGTGCCAGCAGCTTAATGCCCGGGGAGCTGTTTTTT. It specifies CASSLMPGELFF.